The 24 T cell receptor beta chains listed next were all sequenced from one sample in a study of blood T cell repertoires in COVID-19. Method: immunoSEQ multiplex PCR; TCRdb's copy keeps in-frame clones and lacks some. The sample lists about 320,000 clones, about nine tenths seen once, with roughly 5% in the top ten. Material for sequencing was PBMCs or T cells enriched from blood (not recorded which). These receptors were collected from a man in his sixties who had recovered from COVID-19.

V usage is TRBV1 and J usage is TRBJ2-1; TRBD2 was called by the table and not checked on the DNA. TRBV1 is listed as a pseudogene. This CDR3 is built from 13 residues. The CDR3 region is CTSSQVGRREQFF. In DNA form, the CDR3 reads TGCACCAGCAGCCAAGTAGGGCGGAGGGAGCAGTTCTTC.

This chain joins TRBV28 and TRBJ2-3, with 16 bases matching TRBD2. V was clipped by 4 bases and J by 1 base; unmatched bases: 8. CDR1 and CDR2 from the germline V gene are MDHEN and SYDVKM. The length of the CDR3 is 19 residues. This CDR3 is CASSSYPGLAGGGTDTQYF. CDR3 sequence (DNA): TGTGCCAGCAGTTCTTACCCGGGACTAGCGGGAGGGGGCACAGATACGCAGTATTTT.

This rearrangement joins TRBV9 to TRBJ1-1; no firm D call. Germline V gene sequence: CDR1 SGDLS, CDR2 YYNGEE. V lost 4 bases and J 4 bases, leaving 17 bases between the germline ends. The CDR3 length is 15 residues. CDR3: CASSPFLVGSTEAFF. The CDR3 nucleotides read TGTGCCAGCAGCCCCTTTCTTGTCGGGAGCACTGAAGCTTTCTTT.

This clone was observed a few times. The chain carries TRBV7-2 and TRBJ1-2; 8 nucleotides match TRBD1. Germline trimming cut 1 base from V and 8 bases from J; bases unmatched to any gene: 6. Germline V gene sequence: CDR1 SGHTA, CDR2 FQGNSA. This CDR3 has 14 residues. CDR3 region: CASSLGTGYGGYTF. CDR3 in DNA: TGTGCCAGCAGCTTAGGGACAGGGTACGGCGGCTACACCTTC.

This CDR3 is CASSSGLAGGADTQYF. The CDR3 nucleotides are TGTGCCAGCAGCTCAGGACTAGCGGGAGGTGCAGATACGCAGTATTTT. The chain joins TRBV5-5 to TRBJ2-3; the match to TRBD2 covers 14 bases. CDR1 is SGHKS, CDR2 YYEKEE, per germline (reference sequence). After removal of 3 bases from V and 4 bases from J, the junction contained 4 bases not matched to a gene. CDR3 size: 16 residues.

The CDR3 sequence is CASSATRGYGETQYF. The CDR3, as DNA: TGTGCCAGCAGCGCCACACGCGGGTATGGGGAGACCCAGTACTTC. The chain links TRBV9 to TRBJ2-5, with D possibly matching TRBD2 (5 bases). The germline gives CDR1 SGDLS, CDR2 YYNGEE. With 3 bases removed from V and 5 bases from J, the gap between germline ends came to 17 bases. The CDR3 length is 15 residues.

The V and J genes are TRBV7-3 and TRBJ2-2; 10 bases match TRBD2. Germline assignment: CDR1 SGHTA and CDR2 FQGTGA. Trimming took 1 base from V and 4 from J; bases not matched to a gene: 3. The CDR3 is 16 amino acids. The chain's CDR3 is CASSLMPSGSTGELFF. In nucleotides, the CDR3 is TGTGCCAGCAGCTTAATGCCTAGCGGGAGCACCGGGGAGCTGTTTTTT. The full variable domain, rest sourced from reference TRBV7-3 and TRBJ2-2, is GAGVSQTPSNKVTEKGKYVELRCDPISGHTALYWYRQSLGQGPEFLIYFQGTGAADDSGLPNDRFFAVRPEGSVSTLKIQRTERGDSAVYLCASSLMPSGSTGELFFGEGSRLTVL.

The chain links TRBV11-2 to TRBJ2-2; 8 positions agree with TRBD2. V was clipped by 5 bases and J by 1 base; unmatched bases: 6. Germline lookup yields CDR1 SGHAT and CDR2 FQNNGV. The CDR3 runs 16 residues. CDR3: CASSQNLAGNTGELFF. CDR3 in DNA: TGTGCCAGCAGCCAGAACCTAGCGGGGAACACCGGGGAGCTGTTTTTT.

The chain uses TRBV5-4 and TRBJ1-4, with 9 nucleotides matching TRBD1. The germline CDR1 and CDR2 sequences are SGHNT and YYREEE (reference sequence). There are 14 residues in the CDR3. Trimming took 2 bases from V and 6 from J; bases not matched to a gene: 2. The CDR3 DNA follows: TGTGCCAGCAGCTTAGGGACAGGGCATGAAAAACTGTTTTTT. Encoded protein: CASSLGTGHEKLFF. The full variable domain, completed using reference TRBV5-4 and TRBJ1-4, is ETGVTQSPTHLIKTRGQQVTLRCSSQSGHNTVSWYQQALGQGPQFIFQYYREEENGRGNFPPRFSGLQFPNYSSELNVNALELDDSALYLCASSLGTGHEKLFFGSGTQLSVL.

This rearrangement joins TRBV19 to TRBJ2-7; 10 bases are shared with TRBD1. Looked up from germline, CDR1 is LNHDA and CDR2 is SQIVND (reference sequence). Trimming cost V 4 bases and J 3 bases; bases outside gene matches: 6. The CDR3 sequence is 15 residues long. CDR3: CASSTTGTGDYEQYF. For the CDR3, the DNA is TGTGCCAGTAGTACCACCGGGACAGGGGACTACGAGCAGTACTTC. Full variable domain (rest looked up from reference TRBV19 and TRBJ2-7): DGGITQSPKYLFRKEGQNVTLSCEQNLNHDAMYWYRQDPGQGLRLIYYSQIVNDFQKGDIAEGYSVSREKKESFPLTVTSAQKNPTAFYLCASSTTGTGDYEQYFGPGTRLTVT.

The J gene is TRBJ1-4, the V gene TRBV11-3; D not certain. The CDR3 runs 15 residues. With 4 bases removed from V and 0 bases from J, the gap between germline ends came to 9 bases. CDR1 is SGHNT and CDR2 is YENEEA in the germline V gene. The CDR3 sequence is CASSSLASTNEKLFF. The CDR3, as DNA: TGTGCCAGCAGCTCGTTAGCCTCAACTAATGAAAAACTGTTTTTT. The whole variable domain, filled in from reference TRBV11-3 and TRBJ1-4, reads EAGVVQSPRYKIIEKKQPVAFWCNPISGHNTLYWYLQNLGQGPELLIRYENEEAVDDSQLPKDRFSAERLKGVDSTLKIQPAELGDSAVYLCASSSLASTNEKLFFGSGTQLSVL.

J is TRBJ2-1 and V is TRBV7-3; D is uncertain. The CDR3 loop spans 17 amino acids. Germline V gene sequence: CDR1 SGHTA, CDR2 FQGTGA. Trimming shortened V by 2 bases and J by 5 bases, and 19 bases separated the two germline ends. The CDR3 nucleotides are TGTGCCAGCAGCTTAGCAATTGGCAGCAGTCGGGACAATGAGCAGTTCTTC. Protein sequence: CASSLAIGSSRDNEQFF.

V and J are TRBV9 and TRBJ2-2; D is perhaps TRBD1 (6 bases). The CDR3 runs to 15 residues. V lost 0 bases, J lost 5 bases, and 11 bases lay in between. Per the germline V gene, CDR1 is SGDLS and CDR2 is YYNGEE. CDR3 residues: CASSVDGGGTGELFF. In DNA, the CDR3 is TGTGCCAGCAGCGTAGATGGGGGCGGTACCGGGGAGCTGTTTTTT.

J is TRBJ2-5 and V is TRBV19, with 8 bases fitting TRBD2. Trimming at V came to 6 bases and at J to 5 bases, leaving 5 bases not matched to a gene. CDR1 and CDR2 from the germline V gene are LNHDA and SQIVND (reference sequence). The CDR3 has 13 amino acids. CDR3 DNA: TGTGCCAGTAGGAAGCGGGAGAGGGAGACCCAGTACTTC. This encodes CASRKRERETQYF.

V and J are TRBV6-5 and TRBJ1-3; 7 bases are a match to TRBD1. Trimming removed 6 bases from V and 6 bases from J; junction bases left unmatched: 8. Per germline, CDR1 MNHEY and CDR2 SVGAGI. The CDR3 runs to 14 residues. The CDR3, as DNA: TGTGCCAGCAGGGAGACAGGGAGGAAAAACACCATATATTTT. It specifies CASRETGRKNTIYF.

The chain combines TRBV4-3 with TRBJ2-5; tentative D call: TRBD2 (6 bases). The CDR3 has 17 amino acids. Germline lookup yields CDR1 LGHNA and CDR2 YSLEER. The V end lost 1 base, the J end lost 1 base, and 16 bases lay between the germline ends. The CDR3 coding sequence is TGCGCCAGCAGCCAAGGACCTGGGGTTAGCGGCCAAGAGACCCAGTACTTC. Translation: CASSQGPGVSGQETQYF.

The sample holds one count of this clone. The chain recombines TRBV19 with TRBJ2-3; 9 bases fit TRBD1. From germline, CDR1 is LNHDA and CDR2 SQIVND (reference sequence). The ends lost 6 bases at V and 6 bases at J; junction bases unmatched: 16. The CDR3 extends over 17 amino acids. The DNA of the CDR3 is TGTGCCAGTAGCCCAAATCCCGGACAGGGGATGTCGGATACGCAGTATTTT. It yields the protein CASSPNPGQGMSDTQYF.

This clone was found once. The V and J genes are TRBV19 and TRBJ2-4; TRBD2 matches 13 bases. J was trimmed by 2 bases and V by 3 bases; bases with no gene match: 10. The germline V gene has CDR1 LNHDA and CDR2 SQIVND (reference sequence). This CDR3 has 19 amino acids. DNA of the CDR3: TGTGCCAGTAGTATGGCCGGAGGACTAGCGGGAGTGCCCAAAAACATTCAGTACTTC. Translating it yields CASSMAGGLAGVPKNIQYF.

The genes are TRBV6-5 and TRBJ1-2, with TRBD1 matching over 8 bases. CDR3 length: 13 residues. Germline CDR1 reads MNHEY; CDR2 reads SVGAGI. Trimming removed 6 bases from V and 6 bases from J; junction bases left unmatched: 6. The CDR3 region is CASRVTGQDGYTF. In DNA, the CDR3 is TGTGCCAGCAGGGTGACGGGACAGGATGGCTACACCTTC.

The chain combines TRBV21-1 with TRBJ1-6; the table gives TRBD1 as D, unverified against the DNA. TRBV21-1 is flagged as a pseudogene. The CDR3 sequence is 15 residues long. The CDR3 DNA is TGTGCCAGCAGCAAAGCAGGGGGCCGTAATTCACCCCTCCACTTT. This gives the protein CASSKAGGRNSPLHF.

V gene TRBV18 combines with J gene TRBJ2-1, with a possible D match to TRBD2 (5 bases). V was clipped by 6 bases and J by 4 bases, with 13 bases between them. The CDR3 spans 14 residues. CDR1 is KGHSH and CDR2 is LQKENI in the germline V gene. The CDR3 DNA reads TGTGCCAGCTCTCAGGTCACTAGTTACAATGAGCAGTTCTTC. Protein: CASSQVTSYNEQFF.

V and J are TRBV19 and TRBJ2-3, with 7 bases that match TRBD1. The length of the CDR3 is 13 residues. In germline, CDR1 is LNHDA, CDR2 SQIVND (reference sequence). V was clipped by 4 bases and J by 9 bases; unmatched bases: 7. This CDR3 is CASSTTDRVTQYF. The CDR3 DNA follows: TGTGCCAGTAGTACAACAGACAGGGTCACGCAGTATTTT.

The rearrangement links TRBV7-3 to TRBJ2-3; 10 bases are shared with TRBD2. CDR1 SGHTA and CDR2 FQGTGA come from the germline V gene. V lost 6 bases and J lost 1; bases outside the gene matches: 4. CDR3 length: 15 amino acids. This CDR3 reads CASSRTSGRTDTQYF. The CDR3 DNA reads TGTGCCAGCAGTCGGACTAGCGGTCGCACAGATACGCAGTATTTT.

The chain recombines TRBV7-8 with TRBJ2-1; 10 nucleotides align to TRBD2. CDR3 length equals 19 residues. Germline V gene data show CDR1 as SGHVS and CDR2 as FQNEAQ. V was clipped by 1 base and J by 0 bases; unmatched bases: 9. The CDR3 spells CASSLEVTSGSSSYNEQFF. In DNA, the CDR3 is TGTGCCAGCAGCTTAGAGGTGACTAGCGGGTCGAGCTCCTACAATGAGCAGTTCTTC.